The rows below give T cell receptor beta chains drawn from one sample of a study of T cell repertoires in cytomegalovirus infection. MiXCR, applied by TCRdb to the reads, yields one record per CDR3 protein. This sample carries around 490,000 distinct CDR3 sequences, 26% of them seen once, and the ten largest clones take less than 15%. Sequenced input: PBMCs. These receptors were obtained from a human donor in good health (CMV status not recorded). Some clones in this sample may be carry-over from other donors' samples. Both conserved end residues are part of each CDR3.

TRBV6-1,CASSEMPSGYQETQYF
TRBV28,CASSNYSGQAETQYF
TRBV7-2,CASSLVAGYDSPLHF
TRBV12-5,CASALTGGVYEQYF
TRBV5-8,CASSLGPMGTEAFF
TRBV7-9,CASSPSLANEQFF
TRBV7-2,CASSLGSGRGETQYF
TRBV18,CASSQSGEETQYF
TRBV7-2,CASSPALAGGGTDTQYF
TRBV5-6,CASSLGVDSPLHF
TRBV3-1,CASSPLGLAGEGIPDTQYF
TRBV7-2,CASSGTGRWNSPLHF
TRBV18,CASSKTYRGQETQYF
TRBV7-6,CASSHVGGADTEAFF
TRBV20-1,CSARGGTYNEQFF
TRBV11-2,CASSLDQIRDTGELFF
TRBV7-4,CANSLTYPGNTEAFF
TRBV18,CASSQGTRYYEQYF
TRBV18,CASSPDRDRNTEAFF
TRBV28,CASSGVGTGIPAYEQYF
TRBV7-2,CASSSDRGSYEQYF
TRBV7-3,CASSYYRGKPQHF
TRBV11-2,CASSPMSGRDFRYNEQFF
TRBV7-9,CASSNIRDGATNEKLFF
TRBV7-4,CASIPTGDNSPLHF
TRBV30,CAWKSPGGPGANVLTF
TRBV6-2/TRBV6-3,CASSYPLAGGYEQYF
TRBV12-3/TRBV12-4,CASSLLAGMYNEQFF
TRBV18,CASSPTQGTDTQYF
TRBV7-2,CASSLAGGGGRREQFF
TRBV24-1,CATSDLWAQEQFF
TRBV9,CASSVVWGETQYF
TRBV10-3,CAISESGRGYQETQYF
TRBV20-1,CSASAGGSYNEQFF
TRBV7-6,CASSFDGGDNQPQHF
TRBV7-2,CASSLSSGSWNEQFF
TRBV11-2,CASSPGGSNYGYTF
TRBV11-2,CASSPSGRVFNEQFF
TRBV7-2,CASSLVRWGGREQFF
TRBV5-4,CASSLELAATEAFF